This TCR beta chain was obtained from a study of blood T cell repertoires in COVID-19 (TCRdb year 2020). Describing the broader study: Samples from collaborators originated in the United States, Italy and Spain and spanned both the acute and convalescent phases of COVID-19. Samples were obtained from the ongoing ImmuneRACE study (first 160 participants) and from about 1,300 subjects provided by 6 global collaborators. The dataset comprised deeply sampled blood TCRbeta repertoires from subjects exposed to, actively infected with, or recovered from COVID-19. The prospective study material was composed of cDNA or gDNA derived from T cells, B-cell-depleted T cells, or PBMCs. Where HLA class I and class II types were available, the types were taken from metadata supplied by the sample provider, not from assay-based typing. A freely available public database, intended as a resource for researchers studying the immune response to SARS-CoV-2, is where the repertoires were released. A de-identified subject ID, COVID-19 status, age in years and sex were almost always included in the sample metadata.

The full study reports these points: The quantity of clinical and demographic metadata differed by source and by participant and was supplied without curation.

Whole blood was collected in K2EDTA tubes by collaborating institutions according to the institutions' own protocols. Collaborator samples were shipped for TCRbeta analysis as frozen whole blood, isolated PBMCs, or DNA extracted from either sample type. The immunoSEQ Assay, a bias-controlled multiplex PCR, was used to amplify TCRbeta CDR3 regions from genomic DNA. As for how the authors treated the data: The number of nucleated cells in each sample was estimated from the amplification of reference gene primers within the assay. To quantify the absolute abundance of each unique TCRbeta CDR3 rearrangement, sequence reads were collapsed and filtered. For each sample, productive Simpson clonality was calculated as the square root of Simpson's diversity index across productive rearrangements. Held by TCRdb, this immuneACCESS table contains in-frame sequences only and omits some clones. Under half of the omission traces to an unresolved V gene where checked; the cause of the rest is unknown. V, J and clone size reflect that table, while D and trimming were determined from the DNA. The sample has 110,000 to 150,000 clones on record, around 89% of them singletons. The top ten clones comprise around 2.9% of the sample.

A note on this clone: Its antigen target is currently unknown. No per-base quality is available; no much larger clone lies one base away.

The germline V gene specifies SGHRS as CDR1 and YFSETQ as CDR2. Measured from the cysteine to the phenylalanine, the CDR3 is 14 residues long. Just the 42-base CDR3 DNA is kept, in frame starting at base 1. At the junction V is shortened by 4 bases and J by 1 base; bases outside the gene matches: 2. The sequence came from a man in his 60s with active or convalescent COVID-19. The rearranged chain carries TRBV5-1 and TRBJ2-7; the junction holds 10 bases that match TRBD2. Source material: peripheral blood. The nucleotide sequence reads TGCGCCAGCAGCGCTAGCGGGGGATCCTACGAGCAGTACTTC. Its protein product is CASSASGGSYEQYF. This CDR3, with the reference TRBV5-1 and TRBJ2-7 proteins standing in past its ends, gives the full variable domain KAGVTQTPRYLIKTRGQQVTLSCSPISGHRSVSWYQQTPGQGLQFLFEYFSETQRNKGNFPGRFSGRQFSNSRSEMNVSTLELGDSALYLCASSASGGSYEQYFGPGTRLTVT.